This T cell receptor beta chain was documented in a study of blood T cell repertoires in COVID-19. Across the study: Acute-phase and convalescent COVID-19 samples originated in the United States, Italy and Spain. Sample material is recorded as cDNA or gDNA derived from T cells, B-cell-depleted T cells, or PBMCs.

This clone was detected once. V was pared by 4 bases and J by 7 bases, with 11 bases between. This CDR3 is 13 amino acids long. Looked up from germline, CDR1 is LGHDT and CDR2 is YNNKEL (reference sequence). Authors' analysis steps: Estimates of nucleated cell counts were drawn from the amplification of reference gene primers. Clones were sequenced by immunoSEQ multiplex PCR, and TCRdb holds only the in-frame ones, with some missing. V, J and clone size reflect that table, while D and trimming were determined from the DNA. The sample has a few hundred thousand clones; roughly nine tenths are singletons.

The sequence derives from a man in his forties with active or convalescent COVID-19. The chain couples TRBV3-1 (or the pseudogene TRBV3-2) to TRBJ1-3; unclear D gene. Sequencing was done on a sample of peripheral blood. The CDR3 loop is CASSPRGGNTIYF. In DNA, the CDR3 is TGTGCCAGCAGCCCCCGGGGTGGGAACACCATATATTTT.